This record concerns one TCR beta chain sequence. Its matching antigen is unknown. Through Arm-PCR of CDR3 regions and iRepertoire HTBI primers, TCR beta libraries were built. TCRdb fed the multiplex PCR reads into MiXCR, producing one record per CDR3 protein. The repertoire holds fewer than 550,000 distinct CDR3 sequences, with roughly 21% as singletons. V lost 5 bases, J lost 2 bases, and 13 bases lay in between. The CDR3 consists of 14 residues. Germline lookup yields CDR1 SEHNR and CDR2 FQNEAQ (reference sequence). This entry is derived from a study of regulatory T cells in long-lasting Graves disease. Time point specified: persistent/refractory GD, antithyroid drugs over 5 years with positive TRAb. Extracted RNA from PBMCs served as the source of the TCR library. The authors drew approximately 9 milliliters of peripheral blood into EDTA tubes. The study's findings and limits: Results may be inaccurate due to the small sample size. Gene preferences differed: TRBV28, TRBJ1-2, TRBJ2-5 in persistent cases. Persistent patients shared more public clonotypes (about 2,600) than new patients (roughly 970).

The chain carries TRBV7-9 and TRBJ2-7, with no clear D. Sequenced material: peripheral blood mononuclear cells (PBMCs), taken when the disease was refractory, from a patient treated with antithyroid drugs. The origin of this receptor is a female donor with Graves disease. In DNA, the CDR3 is TGTGCCAGCAGCCACGAGTATATCCCCTACGAGCAGTACTTC. Protein: CASSHEYIPYEQYF.